Sequencing of this T cell receptor (beta chain) was carried out in a study of blood T cell repertoires in COVID-19. At the level of the study: Both acute and convalescent COVID-19 samples were obtained from the United States, Italy and Spain. The cDNA or gDNA used as material had been derived from T cells, B-cell-depleted T cells, or PBMCs.

How the authors handled the data: How many nucleated cells were present was estimated from reference gene primer amplification. TCRdb's copy holds only in-frame clones and misses some; the assay was immunoSEQ multiplex PCR. The V and J calls and clone size come from that table; D and trimming were worked out from the DNA. This table has about 61,000 clones, over 75% appearing once. Germline loops: CDR1 SGHRS, CDR2 YFSETQ. The CDR3 sequence is 16 residues long. The ends lost 4 bases at V and 0 bases at J; junction bases unmatched: 5. The V and J genes are TRBV5-1 and TRBJ1-3, with 9 bases aligning to TRBD1. This receptor was identified in a man in his fifties or sixties with acute or convalescent COVID-19. The sample was peripheral blood. As DNA, the CDR3 is TGCGCCAGCAGCCCGGACAGGGGAACCTCTGGAAACACCATATATTTT. Protein product: CASSPDRGTSGNTIYF.